Shown below are 26 T cell receptor beta chains from a single sample sequenced in a study of shared clonotypes between healthy human individuals. TCRdb's table, derived via immunoSEQ multiplex PCR, lists solely in-frame clones and lacks some. The repertoire holds about 1.5 million clones, with roughly 98% as singletons. The sample consisted of naive CD4+ T cells sorted from blood. Stated subset: CD45RA+ positively selected. Receptors were obtained from a man under 40 in good health.

This rearrangement joins TRBV5-1 to TRBJ2-7, with TRBD2 matching over 11 bases. The CDR3 totals 17 residues. The germline V gene has CDR1 SGHRS and CDR2 YFSETQ. Trimming removed 4 bases from V and 2 bases from J; junction bases left unmatched: 11. The CDR3 region is CASSPLAGGPVAYEQYF. CDR3 sequence (DNA): TGCGCCAGCAGCCCGTTAGCGGGAGGGCCGGTAGCCTACGAGCAGTACTTC.

The J gene is TRBJ2-1, the V gene TRBV10-3, with D possibly being TRBD2 (6 bases). This CDR3 has 16 amino acids. V lost 4 bases and J lost 9, with 22 bases in between. Looked up from germline, CDR1 is ENHRY and CDR2 is SYGVKD. In nucleotides, the CDR3 is TGTGCCATCAGTGCCCGACTAGAAGGTACATGGGGTGAGCAGTTCTTC. Protein: CAISARLEGTWGEQFF.

The chain joins TRBV5-1 to TRBJ2-7, with D perhaps given as TRBD1 or TRBD2 (5 bases each). Germline assignment: CDR1 SGHRS and CDR2 YFSETQ. The CDR3 has 14 residues. V was pared by 2 bases and J by 6 bases, with 15 bases between. CDR3 sequence: CASSFIGTSAEQYF. The CDR3 nucleotides are TGCGCCAGCAGCTTTATAGGGACCTCCGCCGAGCAGTACTTC. Combining the CDR3 with reference TRBV5-1 and TRBJ2-7 gives the whole variable domain KAGVTQTPRYLIKTRGQQVTLSCSPISGHRSVSWYQQTPGQGLQFLFEYFSETQRNKGNFPGRFSGRQFSNSRSEMNVSTLELGDSALYLCASSFIGTSAEQYFGPGTRLTVT.

This clone was counted once. V is TRBV9 and J is TRBJ2-1; TRBD1 aligns across 8 bases. The ends lost 0 bases at V and 10 bases at J; junction bases unmatched: 6. The CDR3 totals 14 residues. The V gene's germline CDR1 is SGDLS and CDR2 YYNGEE. The CDR3 nucleotides read TGTGCCAGCAGCGTAGCTACGGGACAGGACGAGCAGTTCTTC. This sequence encodes CASSVATGQDEQFF.

This clone was observed a single time. The chain links TRBV18 to TRBJ2-5; D ambiguous. The V and J ends lost 6 bases and 0 bases respectively, with 8 bases between them. This CDR3 has 13 amino acids. Germline V lookup: CDR1 KGHSH, CDR2 LQKENI. CDR3 residues: CASSQGHQETQYF. Written as DNA, the CDR3 is TGTGCCAGCTCCCAAGGACACCAAGAGACCCAGTACTTC.

This chain links TRBV2 with TRBJ2-7; 9 nucleotides line up with TRBD2. The length of the CDR3 is 13 residues. Germline values: CDR1 SNHLY, CDR2 FYNNEI. J was trimmed by 4 bases and V by 8 bases; bases with no gene match: 6. CDR3 nucleotide sequence: TGTGCCAGCGCGGTAGCGGGAGTGTACGAGCAGTACTTC. As protein: CASAVAGVYEQYF.

This chain connects TRBV5-1 to TRBJ2-7; D remains ambiguous. The CDR3 runs to 15 residues. The V end was cut by 3 bases, the J end by 3 bases, with 16 bases between. Germline V lookup: CDR1 SGHRS, CDR2 YFSETQ. CDR3 in amino acids: CASSYLPQLNYEQYF. DNA for the CDR3: TGCGCCAGCAGCTACCTGCCTCAGCTTAACTACGAGCAGTACTTC. The whole variable domain, remainder taken from reference TRBV5-1 and TRBJ2-7, is KAGVTQTPRYLIKTRGQQVTLSCSPISGHRSVSWYQQTPGQGLQFLFEYFSETQRNKGNFPGRFSGRQFSNSRSEMNVSTLELGDSALYLCASSYLPQLNYEQYFGPGTRLTVT.

The sample holds one count of this clone. The chain links TRBV19 to TRBJ2-1; 7 positions agree with TRBD2. The CDR3 is made up of 17 amino acids. V trimming: 0 bases; J trimming: 9 bases; junction bases outside the gene matches: 14. Germline CDR1 LNHDA, CDR2 SQIVND (reference sequence). The DNA for the CDR3 is TGTGCCAGTAGTATAGAGGGTAGCGGGCGATTGGTGATTGAGCAGTTCTTC. It translates to CASSIEGSGRLVIEQFF.

The chain employs TRBV7-8 and TRBJ2-7; D is possibly TRBD1 or TRBD2 (6 bases each). Germline V gene data show CDR1 as SGHVS and CDR2 as FQNEAQ. Trimming removed 8 bases at V and 6 bases at J, with 17 bases between. This CDR3 spans 13 amino acids. The chain's CDR3 is CASGRGPTGEQYF. The CDR3 nucleotides are TGTGCCAGCGGTCGGGGGCCCACCGGCGAGCAGTACTTC.

This CDR3 reads CASSTILRSSYNEQFF. CDR3 bases: TGTGCCAGCTCAACCATCCTAAGATCCTCCTACAATGAGCAGTTCTTC. The genes are TRBV18 and TRBJ2-1; D is unclear. CDR3 length equals 16 residues. V was cut by 5 bases and J by 0 bases, with 14 bases left in between. Germline CDR1 and CDR2: KGHSH and LQKENI.

Remarks on this clone: Other DNA sequences within the sample encode an identical CDR3. The rearrangement joins TRBV5-1 to TRBJ1-4; no definite D call. Germline V gene sequence: CDR1 SGHRS, CDR2 YFSETQ. V lost 0 bases, J lost 5 bases, and 8 bases lay in between. The length of the CDR3 is 14 residues. In DNA, the CDR3 is TGCGCCAGCAGCTTGGGGACGGAGAATGAAAAACTGTTTTTT. It codes for CASSLGTENEKLFF.

The chain combines TRBV11-2 with TRBJ2-2; D gene unclear. V dropped 2 bases and J dropped 5 bases, with 6 bases sitting between them. From germline, CDR1 is SGHAT and CDR2 FQNNGV. The CDR3 is made up of 13 amino acids. The CDR3 region is CASSLTVTGELFF. The CDR3 nucleotides are TGTGCCAGCAGCTTAACAGTTACCGGGGAGCTGTTTTTT.

The chain couples TRBV29-1 to TRBJ2-5; TRBD2 is a possible D gene (5 bases). The CDR3 has 13 residues. V lost 3 bases to trimming and J lost 4 bases, with 12 bases between them. CDR1 is SQVTM, CDR2 ANQGSEA, per germline. The CDR3 loop is CSVDVGVGETQYF. The CDR3 DNA reads TGCAGCGTTGATGTGGGAGTGGGAGAGACCCAGTACTTC.

The V and J genes are TRBV10-3 and TRBJ1-5; tentatively, D is TRBD1 (5 bases). Between the trimmed V and J ends, which lost 3 bases and 0 bases, there was a span of 15 bases. The germline V gene encodes CDR1 ENHRY and CDR2 SYGVKD. This CDR3 spans 17 amino acids. The CDR3 spells CAISEGRDSNSNQPQHF. The CDR3, as DNA: TGTGCCATCAGTGAAGGCCGGGACTCCAATAGCAATCAGCCCCAGCATTTT.

V is TRBV2 and J is TRBJ2-7; 9 nucleotides match TRBD2. Germline V gene sequence: CDR1 SNHLY, CDR2 FYNNEI. V lost 6 bases to trimming and J lost 2 bases; unmatched junction nucleotides: 8. This CDR3 comprises 15 residues. The CDR3 region is CASRRLAERPYEQYF. The CDR3 nucleotides read TGTGCCAGCAGGAGACTAGCGGAGCGCCCCTACGAGCAGTACTTC. Drawing the rest from reference TRBV2 and TRBJ2-7, the complete variable domain is EPEVTQTPSHQVTQMGQEVILRCVPISNHLYFYWYRQILGQKVEFLVSFYNNEISEKSEIFDDQFSVERPDGSNFTLKIRSTKLEDSAMYFCASRRLAERPYEQYFGPGTRLTVT.

This rearrangement joins TRBV5-5 to TRBJ2-3; D is ambiguous. Germline CDR1 and CDR2: SGHKS and YYEKEE (reference sequence). The V gene lost 4 bases and the J gene lost 6 bases, with 9 bases spanning the gap. CDR3 length: 12 residues. CDR3 in amino acids: CASSLPVDTQYF. CDR3 nucleotides: TGTGCCAGCAGCCTGCCGGTGGATACGCAGTATTTT. The full variable domain, rest sourced from reference TRBV5-5 and TRBJ2-3, is DAGVTQSPTHLIKTRGQQVTLRCSPISGHKSVSWYQQVLGQGPQFIFQYYEKEERGRGNFPDRFSARQFPNYSSELNVNALLLGDSALYLCASSLPVDTQYFGPGTRLTVL.

The rearrangement links TRBV27 to TRBJ2-7, with unresolved D. The CDR3 runs to 9 residues. Germline V gene data show CDR1 as MNHEY and CDR2 as SMNVEV (reference sequence). Here the CDR3 reads CAPHGEQYF. DNA for the CDR3: TGTGCACCGCACGGCGAGCAGTACTTC.

About this clone itself: Other DNA sequences in the sample encode the same CDR3. The rearrangement links TRBV2 to TRBJ2-7, with no clear D. CDR3 size: 13 residues. V lost 4 bases to trimming and J lost 0 bases, with 7 bases between them. Germline CDR1 reads SNHLY; CDR2 reads FYNNEI. DNA of the CDR3: TGTGCCAGCAGTGCCCTCCCCTCCTACGAGCAGTACTTC. Its translation: CASSALPSYEQYF.

The genes are TRBV10-3 and TRBJ2-3; TRBD2 agrees at 9 bases. This CDR3 region has 14 residues. The V gene end was trimmed by 10 bases and the J gene end by 6 bases; junction bases not matched to a gene: 11. Germline assignment: CDR1 ENHRY and CDR2 SYGVKD. The CDR3 DNA sequence: TGTGCCACCTTAGCGGGAGACTATGGGGATACGCAGTATTTT. This gives the protein CATLAGDYGDTQYF.

V and J are TRBV19 and TRBJ1-2, with D maybe TRBD1 (5 bases). The CDR3 covers 14 residues. V shed 5 bases and J shed 0 bases, with 10 bases lying between them. Per the germline V gene, CDR1 is LNHDA and CDR2 is SQIVND (reference sequence). The CDR3 reads CASSEAGTNYGYTF. CDR3 sequence (DNA): TGTGCCAGTAGTGAGGCAGGGACTAACTATGGCTACACCTTC.

The chain links TRBV7-7 to TRBJ2-3; D call uncertain. The CDR3 extends over 13 amino acids. The germline gives CDR1 SSHAT, CDR2 FNYEAQ (reference sequence). Trimming left V 5 bases short and J 9 bases short, with 15 bases between. CDR3 in DNA: TGTGCCAGCAGCGACGGAGTTGCGAGGACGCAGTATTTT. It codes for CASSDGVARTQYF.

The chain recombines TRBV6-5 with TRBJ1-2; D is ambiguous. Germline V gene lookup returns CDR1 MNHEY and CDR2 SVGAGI. V lost 0 bases and J lost 7, with 9 bases in between. The CDR3 is made up of 13 amino acids. CDR3 nucleotide sequence: TGTGCCAGCAGTTACTCACCCGGGATTGGCTACACCTTC. This sequence encodes CASSYSPGIGYTF.

CDR3 DNA sequence: TGTGCCAGCAGCTTAGATCAGCATGAGCAGTTCTTC. Protein product: CASSLDQHEQFF. The chain couples TRBV7-2 to TRBJ2-1, with D uncertain. CDR3 length: 12 amino acids. Per the germline V gene, CDR1 is SGHTA and CDR2 is FQGNSA. The V and J ends lost 1 base and 8 bases respectively, with 6 bases between them.

The rearrangement links TRBV7-9 to TRBJ2-2; the D gene is possibly TRBD2 (6 bases). Trimming cost V 5 bases and J 3 bases, with 19 bases left between them. The CDR3 sequence is 17 residues long. The germline V gene has CDR1 SEHNR and CDR2 FQNEAQ (reference sequence). DNA for the CDR3: TGTGCCAGCAGCCAATACCCCGCCGGGAGCGACACCGGGGAGCTGTTTTTT. It is translated as CASSQYPAGSDTGELFF.

The CDR3 coding sequence is TGTGCCAGCAGCCCCTTCGGACAGGGGAACTATGGCTACACCTTC. Translated, it gives CASSPFGQGNYGYTF. The chain is built from TRBV7-9 and TRBJ1-2, with TRBD1 matching over 9 bases. J lost 2 bases, V lost 5 bases, and 6 bases had no gene match. Per the germline V gene, CDR1 is SEHNR and CDR2 is FQNEAQ (reference sequence). The CDR3 sequence is 15 residues long. Drawing the rest from reference TRBV7-9 and TRBJ1-2, the complete variable domain is DTGVSQNPRHKITKRGQNVTFRCDPISEHNRLYWYRQTLGQGPEFLTYFQNEAQLEKSRLLSDRFSAERPKGSFSTLEIQRTEQGDSAMYLCASSPFGQGNYGYTFGSGTRLTVV.

V is TRBV28 and J is TRBJ2-2, with D perhaps matching TRBD1 (6 bases). The CDR3 length is 13 residues. The germline CDR1 and CDR2 sequences are MDHEN and SYDVKM. Trimming stripped 8 bases from V and 1 base from J, with 8 bases between. CDR3 sequence: CASPGENTGELFF. The DNA of the CDR3 is TGTGCCAGCCCAGGGGAGAACACCGGGGAGCTGTTTTTT.